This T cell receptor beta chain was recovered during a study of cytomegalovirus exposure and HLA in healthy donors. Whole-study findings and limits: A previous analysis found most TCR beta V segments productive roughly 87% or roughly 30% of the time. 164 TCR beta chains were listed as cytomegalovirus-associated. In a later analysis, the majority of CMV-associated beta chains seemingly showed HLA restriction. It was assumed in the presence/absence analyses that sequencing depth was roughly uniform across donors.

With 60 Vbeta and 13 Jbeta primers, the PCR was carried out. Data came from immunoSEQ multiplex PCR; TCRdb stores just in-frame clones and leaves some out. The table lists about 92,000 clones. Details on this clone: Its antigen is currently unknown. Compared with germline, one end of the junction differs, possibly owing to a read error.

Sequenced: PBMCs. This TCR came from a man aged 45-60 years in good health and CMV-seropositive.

In nucleotides, the CDR3 is TGTGCCAGCAGAACACCGAGGACAACGAATGAAAAACTGTTTTTT. It specifies CASRTPRTTNEKLFF. The chain links TRBV6-6 to TRBJ1-4, with D possibly being TRBD1 (5 bases). The CDR3 totals 15 residues. The germline V gene has CDR1 MNHNY and CDR2 SVGAGI (reference sequence).